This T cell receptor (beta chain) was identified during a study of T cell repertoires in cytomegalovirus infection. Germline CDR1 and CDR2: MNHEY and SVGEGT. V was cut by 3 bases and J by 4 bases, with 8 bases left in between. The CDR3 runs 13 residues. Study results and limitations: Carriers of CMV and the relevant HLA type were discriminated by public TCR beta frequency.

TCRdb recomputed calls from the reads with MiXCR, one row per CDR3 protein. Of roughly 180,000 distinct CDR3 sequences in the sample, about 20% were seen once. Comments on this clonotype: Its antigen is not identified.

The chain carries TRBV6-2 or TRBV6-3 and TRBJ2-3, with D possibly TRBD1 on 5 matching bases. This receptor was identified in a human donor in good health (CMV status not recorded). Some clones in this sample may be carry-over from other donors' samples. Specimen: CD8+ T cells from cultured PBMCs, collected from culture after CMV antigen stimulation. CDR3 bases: TGTGCCAGCAGTTATGACAGTCCAGATACGCAGTATTTT. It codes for CASSYDSPDTQYF.